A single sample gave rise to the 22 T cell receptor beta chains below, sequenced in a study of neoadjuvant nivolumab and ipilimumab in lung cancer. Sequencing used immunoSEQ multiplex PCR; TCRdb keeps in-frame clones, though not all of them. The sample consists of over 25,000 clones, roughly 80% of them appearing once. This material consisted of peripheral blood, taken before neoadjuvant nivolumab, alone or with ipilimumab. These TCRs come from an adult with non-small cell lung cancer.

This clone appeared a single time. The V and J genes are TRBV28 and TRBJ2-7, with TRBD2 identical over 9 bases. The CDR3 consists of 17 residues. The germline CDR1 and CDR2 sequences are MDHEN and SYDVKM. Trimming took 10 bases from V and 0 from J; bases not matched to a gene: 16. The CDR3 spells CAISPGTSQAYSYEQYF. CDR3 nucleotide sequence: TGTGCCATTTCACCCGGGACTAGCCAAGCTTACTCCTACGAGCAGTACTTC.

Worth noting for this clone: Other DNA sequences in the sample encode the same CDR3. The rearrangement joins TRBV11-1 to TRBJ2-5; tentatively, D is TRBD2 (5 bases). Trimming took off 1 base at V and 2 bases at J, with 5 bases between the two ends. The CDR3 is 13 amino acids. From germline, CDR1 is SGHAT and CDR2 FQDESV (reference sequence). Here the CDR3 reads CASSLGGQETQYF. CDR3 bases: TGTGCCAGCAGCTTAGGAGGGCAAGAGACCCAGTACTTC.

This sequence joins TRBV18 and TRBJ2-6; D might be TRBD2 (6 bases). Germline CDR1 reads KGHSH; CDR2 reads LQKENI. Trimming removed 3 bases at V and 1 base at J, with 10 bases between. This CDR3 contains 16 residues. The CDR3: CASSPAGRSGANVLTF. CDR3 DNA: TGTGCCAGCTCACCTGCGGGAAGATCTGGGGCCAACGTCCTGACTTTC.

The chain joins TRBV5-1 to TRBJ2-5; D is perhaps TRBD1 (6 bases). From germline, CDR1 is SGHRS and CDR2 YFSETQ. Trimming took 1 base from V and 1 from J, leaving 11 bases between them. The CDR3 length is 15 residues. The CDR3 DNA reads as TGCGCCAGCAGCTTGAACAGGGTAGGCCAAGAGACCCAGTACTTC. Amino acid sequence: CASSLNRVGQETQYF.

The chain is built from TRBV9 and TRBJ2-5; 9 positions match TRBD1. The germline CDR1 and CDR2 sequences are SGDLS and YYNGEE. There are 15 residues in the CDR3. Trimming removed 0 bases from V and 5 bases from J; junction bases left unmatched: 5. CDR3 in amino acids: CASSVDTGGAETQYF. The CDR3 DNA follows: TGTGCCAGCAGCGTAGACACAGGGGGCGCGGAGACCCAGTACTTC.

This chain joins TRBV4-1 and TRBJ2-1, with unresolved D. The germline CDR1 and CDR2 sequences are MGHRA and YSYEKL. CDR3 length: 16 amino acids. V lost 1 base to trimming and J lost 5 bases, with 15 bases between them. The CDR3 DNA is TGCGCCAGCAGCCAAGGCTTGTCACCCCCCCACAATGAGCAGTTCTTC. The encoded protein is CASSQGLSPPHNEQFF.

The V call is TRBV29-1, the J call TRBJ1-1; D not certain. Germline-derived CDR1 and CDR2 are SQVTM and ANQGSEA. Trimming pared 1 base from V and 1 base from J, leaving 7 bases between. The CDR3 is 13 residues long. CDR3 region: CSVEGYENTEAFF. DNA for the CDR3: TGCAGCGTTGAAGGGTACGAGAACACTGAAGCTTTCTTT. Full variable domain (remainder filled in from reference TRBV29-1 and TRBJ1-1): SAVISQKPSRDICQRGTSLTIQCQVDSQVTMMFWYRQQPGQSLTLIATANQGSEATYESGFVIDKFPISRPNLTFSTLTVSNMSPEDSSIYLCSVEGYENTEAFFGQGTRLTVV.

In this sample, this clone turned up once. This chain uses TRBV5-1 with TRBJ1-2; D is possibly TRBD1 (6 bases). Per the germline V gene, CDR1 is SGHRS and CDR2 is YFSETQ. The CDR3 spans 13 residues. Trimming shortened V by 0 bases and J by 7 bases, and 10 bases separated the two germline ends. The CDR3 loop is CASSLDGTTGYTF. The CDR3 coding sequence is TGCGCCAGCAGCTTGGACGGGACAACTGGCTACACCTTC.

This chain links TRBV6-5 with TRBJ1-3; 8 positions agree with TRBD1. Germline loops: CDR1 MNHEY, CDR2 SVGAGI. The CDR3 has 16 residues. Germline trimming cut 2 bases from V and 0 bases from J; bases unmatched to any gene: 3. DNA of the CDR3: TGTGCCAGCAGTTACAGCAGGGGGCCCTCTGGAAACACCATATATTTT. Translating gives CASSYSRGPSGNTIYF.

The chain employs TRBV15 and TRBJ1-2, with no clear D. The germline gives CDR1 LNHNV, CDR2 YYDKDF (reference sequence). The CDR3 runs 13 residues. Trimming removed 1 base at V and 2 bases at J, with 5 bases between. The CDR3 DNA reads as TGTGCCACCAGCAGAGTCGTGAACTATGGCTACACCTTC. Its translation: CATSRVVNYGYTF.

The CDR3 region has the DNA TGCGCCAGCAGCCAAGTATCCGATGGACCCAACTACGAGCAGTACTTC. This sequence encodes CASSQVSDGPNYEQYF. The chain carries TRBV4-3 and TRBJ2-7; D call uncertain. This CDR3 region has 16 residues. V lost 1 base and J 3 bases, leaving 16 bases between the germline ends. Germline-derived CDR1 and CDR2 are LGHNA and YSLEER.

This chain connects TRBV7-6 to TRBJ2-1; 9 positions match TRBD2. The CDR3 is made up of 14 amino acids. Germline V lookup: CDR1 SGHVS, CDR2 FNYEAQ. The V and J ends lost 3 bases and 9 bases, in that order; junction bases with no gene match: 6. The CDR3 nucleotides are TGTGCCAGCAGCTTTAGCGGGGGAAGTCCTGAGCAGTTCTTC. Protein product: CASSFSGGSPEQFF.

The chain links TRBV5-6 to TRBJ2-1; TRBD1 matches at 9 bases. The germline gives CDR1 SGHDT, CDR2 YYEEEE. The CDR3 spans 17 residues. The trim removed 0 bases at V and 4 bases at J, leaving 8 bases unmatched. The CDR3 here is CASSLGRTGDNYNEQFF. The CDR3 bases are TGTGCCAGCAGCTTGGGCCGGACAGGGGACAATTACAATGAGCAGTTCTTC.

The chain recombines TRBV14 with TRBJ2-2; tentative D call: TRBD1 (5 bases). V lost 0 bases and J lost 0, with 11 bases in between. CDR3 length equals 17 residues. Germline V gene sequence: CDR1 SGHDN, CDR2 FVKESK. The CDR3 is CASSQDRHRTNTGELFF. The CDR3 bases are TGTGCCAGCAGCCAAGATAGGCACAGGACGAACACCGGGGAGCTGTTTTTT.

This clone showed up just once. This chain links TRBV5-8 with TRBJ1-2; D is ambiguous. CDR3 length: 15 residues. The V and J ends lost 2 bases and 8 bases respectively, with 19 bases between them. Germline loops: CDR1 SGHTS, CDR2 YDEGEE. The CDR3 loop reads CASSFSLLNQIGYTF. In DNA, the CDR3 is TGTGCCAGCAGCTTTTCACTCCTAAACCAAATCGGCTACACCTTC.

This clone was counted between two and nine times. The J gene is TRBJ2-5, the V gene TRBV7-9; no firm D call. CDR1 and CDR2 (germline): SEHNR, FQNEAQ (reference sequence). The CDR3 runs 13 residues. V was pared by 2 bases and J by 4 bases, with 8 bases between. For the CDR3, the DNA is TGTGCCAGCAGCTTATACTCCCCAGAGACCCAGTACTTC. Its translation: CASSLYSPETQYF.

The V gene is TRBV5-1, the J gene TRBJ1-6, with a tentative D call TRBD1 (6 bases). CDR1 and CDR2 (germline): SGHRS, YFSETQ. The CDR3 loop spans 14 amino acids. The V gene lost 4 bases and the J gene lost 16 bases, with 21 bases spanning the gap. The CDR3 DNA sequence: TGCGCCAGCAGCCAAGGACAGATCAAGGGATATCTCCACTTT. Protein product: CASSQGQIKGYLHF.

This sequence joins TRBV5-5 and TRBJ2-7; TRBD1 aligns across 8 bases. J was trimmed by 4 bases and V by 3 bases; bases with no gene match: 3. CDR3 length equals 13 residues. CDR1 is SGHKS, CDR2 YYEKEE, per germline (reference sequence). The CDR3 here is CASSSTGVYEQYF. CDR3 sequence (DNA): TGTGCCAGCAGCTCGACAGGGGTATACGAGCAGTACTTC.

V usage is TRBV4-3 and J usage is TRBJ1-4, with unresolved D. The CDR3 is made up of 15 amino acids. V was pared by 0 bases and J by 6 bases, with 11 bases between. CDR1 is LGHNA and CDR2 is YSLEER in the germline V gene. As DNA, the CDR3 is TGCGCCAGCAGCCAAGATTCGGAAATCTATGAAAAACTGTTTTTT. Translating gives CASSQDSEIYEKLFF.

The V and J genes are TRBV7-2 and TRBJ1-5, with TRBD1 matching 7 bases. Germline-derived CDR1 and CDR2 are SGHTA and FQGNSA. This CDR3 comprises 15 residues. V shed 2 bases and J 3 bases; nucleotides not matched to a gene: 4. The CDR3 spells CASSLLTGSNQPQHF. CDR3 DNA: TGTGCCAGCAGCTTACTGACAGGGTCCAATCAGCCCCAGCATTTT.

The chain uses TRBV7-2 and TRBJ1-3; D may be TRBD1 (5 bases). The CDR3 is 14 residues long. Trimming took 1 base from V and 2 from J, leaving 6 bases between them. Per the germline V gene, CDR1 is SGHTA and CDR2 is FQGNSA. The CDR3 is CASSLVRAGNTIYF. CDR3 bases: TGTGCCAGCAGCTTAGTCAGGGCTGGAAACACCATATATTTT.

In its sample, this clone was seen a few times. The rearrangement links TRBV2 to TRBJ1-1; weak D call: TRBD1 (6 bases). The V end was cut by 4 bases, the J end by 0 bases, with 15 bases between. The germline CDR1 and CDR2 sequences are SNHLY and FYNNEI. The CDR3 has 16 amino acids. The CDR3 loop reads CASSGRAGAMNTEAFF. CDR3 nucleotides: TGTGCCAGCAGTGGGAGGGCAGGGGCTATGAACACTGAAGCTTTCTTT.